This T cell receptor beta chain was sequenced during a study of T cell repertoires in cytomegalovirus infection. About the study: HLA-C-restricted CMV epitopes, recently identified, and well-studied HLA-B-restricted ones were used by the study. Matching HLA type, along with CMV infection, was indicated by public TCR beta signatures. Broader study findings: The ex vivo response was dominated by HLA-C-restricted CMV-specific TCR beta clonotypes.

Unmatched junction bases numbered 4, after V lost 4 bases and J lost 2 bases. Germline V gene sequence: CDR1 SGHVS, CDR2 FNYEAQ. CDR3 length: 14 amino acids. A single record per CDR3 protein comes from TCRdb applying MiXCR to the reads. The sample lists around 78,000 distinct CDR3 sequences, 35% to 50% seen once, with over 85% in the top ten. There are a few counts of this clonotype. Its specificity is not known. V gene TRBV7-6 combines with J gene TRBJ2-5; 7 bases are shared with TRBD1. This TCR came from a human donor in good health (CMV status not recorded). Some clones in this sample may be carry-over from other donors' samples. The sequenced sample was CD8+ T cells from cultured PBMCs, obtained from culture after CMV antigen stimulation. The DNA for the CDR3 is TGTGCCAGCAGCTCACCGGGACAGCAAGAGACCCAGTACTTC. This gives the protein CASSSPGQQETQYF.